Below are 18 T cell receptor beta chains sequenced from a single sample in a study of technical replicates of blood from a handful of donors. Assay used: immunoSEQ multiplex PCR; TCRdb lists only in-frame clones, some missing. This table has around 78,000 clones, 94% appearing once. Sample: T cells isolated from PBMCs. The source of these receptors is a human donor in good health.

The chain couples TRBV29-1 to TRBJ2-1, with TRBD1 matching 7 bases. The CDR3 covers 13 residues. V lost 3 bases and J lost 8; bases outside the gene matches: 7. Looked up from germline, CDR1 is SQVTM and CDR2 is ANQGSEA. In DNA, the CDR3 is TGCAGCGTTGAGACAGGGAAGAATGATGAGCAGTTCTTC. Protein: CSVETGKNDEQFF.

The V gene is TRBV11-2, the J gene TRBJ1-4, with 9 bases lining up with TRBD1. The germline gives CDR1 SGHAT, CDR2 FQNNGV. The trim removed 2 bases at V and 6 bases at J, leaving 7 bases unmatched. The CDR3 is made up of 16 amino acids. CDR3 amino acids: CASSLLSGQGHEKLFF. The CDR3 region has the DNA TGTGCCAGCAGCTTATTGTCGGGACAGGGTCATGAAAAACTGTTTTTT.

In regard to this clone: Other DNA sequences in this sample translate to the same CDR3. The rearrangement uses TRBV5-1 and TRBJ2-3, with 12 bases lining up with TRBD2. V was pared by 0 bases and J by 1 base, with 0 bases of the junction left unmatched. The CDR3 is 16 amino acids. CDR1 is SGHRS and CDR2 is YFSETQ in the germline V gene. CDR3 residues: CASSLGLAGGTDTQYF. In nucleotides, the CDR3 is TGCGCCAGCAGCTTGGGACTAGCGGGGGGCACAGATACGCAGTATTTT.

The rearrangement links TRBV19 to TRBJ2-1; 10 positions match TRBD2. The V gene end was trimmed by 9 bases and the J gene end by 9 bases; junction bases not matched to a gene: 11. CDR3 length: 14 residues. Germline values: CDR1 LNHDA, CDR2 SQIVND (reference sequence). CDR3 protein: CASEPSGGAGEQFF. The CDR3 coding sequence is TGTGCCAGCGAGCCCAGCGGGGGGGCCGGTGAGCAGTTCTTC.

The chain couples TRBV6-5 to TRBJ1-2, with a tentative D call TRBD1 (6 bases). V lost 2 bases, J lost 1 base, and 8 bases lay in between. The CDR3 runs 14 residues. CDR1 MNHEY and CDR2 SVGAGI come from the germline V gene. CDR3 DNA sequence: TGTGCCAGCAGTTACGGGGGCGGTAACTATGGCTACACCTTC. The encoded protein is CASSYGGGNYGYTF.

The chain couples TRBV4-2 to TRBJ2-3; 15 bases map to TRBD2. The germline CDR1 and CDR2 sequences are LGHNA and YNFKEQ. With V trimmed by 5 bases and J by 0 bases, 12 bases remained unmatched. The CDR3 contains 20 residues. The CDR3, as DNA: TGTGCCAGCAGCACGCACAGCGGGACTAGCGGGGGGTATAGCACAGATACGCAGTATTTT. Protein sequence: CASSTHSGTSGGYSTDTQYF.

The V call is TRBV28, the J call TRBJ2-4; possible D gene TRBD2, 6 bases. The CDR3 loop spans 12 amino acids. Germline values: CDR1 MDHEN, CDR2 SYDVKM. V shed 3 bases and J shed 6 bases, with 6 bases lying between them. Written as DNA, the CDR3 is TGTGCCAGCAGTTTCGGGGGAAACATTCAGTACTTC. This codes for CASSFGGNIQYF.

V and J are TRBV13 and TRBJ1-1, with 7 bases identical to TRBD1. Germline trimming cut 0 bases from V and 11 bases from J; bases unmatched to any gene: 12. Germline assignment: CDR1 PRHDT and CDR2 FYEKMQ (reference sequence). The CDR3 contains 15 residues. The CDR3 here is CASSLGVSTGQSAFF. The CDR3 DNA sequence: TGTGCCAGCAGCTTAGGGGTTTCGACAGGGCAGTCGGCTTTCTTT.

The chain has TRBV4-2 and TRBJ1-5; D might be TRBD1 (5 bases). Germline assignment: CDR1 LGHNA and CDR2 YNFKEQ. This CDR3 is 15 amino acids long. V lost 0 bases to trimming and J lost 6 bases, with 12 bases between them. The chain's CDR3 is CASSQDAGDSQPQHF. For the CDR3, the DNA is TGTGCCAGCAGCCAAGATGCCGGTGACAGTCAGCCCCAGCATTTT.

This clone was observed a single time. J is TRBJ2-7 and V is TRBV5-4; D is possibly TRBD2 (5 bases). This CDR3 has 13 amino acids. V was trimmed by 4 bases and J by 3 bases, leaving 11 bases between them. Germline V gene data show CDR1 as SGHNT and CDR2 as YYREEE (reference sequence). CDR3 protein: CASSPSRDYEQYF. CDR3 DNA sequence: TGTGCCAGCAGCCCTAGCAGAGACTACGAGCAGTACTTC.

The rearrangement joins TRBV15 to TRBJ2-6, with 7 bases fitting TRBD1. The CDR3 sequence is 16 residues long. The V and J ends lost 1 base and 4 bases, in that order; junction bases with no gene match: 4. CDR1 LNHNV and CDR2 YYDKDF come from the germline V gene (reference sequence). CDR3 sequence: CATSRGDRAGANVLTF. The CDR3 DNA follows: TGTGCCACCAGCAGAGGAGACAGGGCCGGGGCCAACGTCCTGACTTTC.

This chain links TRBV6-5 with TRBJ2-5; 10 nucleotides agree with TRBD2. Germline V CDR1 and CDR2: MNHEY, SVGAGI. With V trimmed by 2 bases and J by 1 base, 1 base remained unmatched. The length of the CDR3 is 15 residues. DNA for the CDR3: TGTGCCAGCAGTTACCTAGCGGGAGTCCAAGAGACCCAGTACTTC. Translating it yields CASSYLAGVQETQYF.

The chain couples TRBV30 to TRBJ1-5; D might be TRBD1 (5 bases). Trimming left V 0 bases short and J 7 bases short, with 13 bases between. Germline-derived CDR1 and CDR2 are GTSNPN and SVGIG (reference sequence). This CDR3 contains 14 residues. This CDR3 reads CAWSVGGLGQPQHF. Written as DNA, the CDR3 is TGTGCCTGGAGTGTCGGGGGATTAGGGCAGCCCCAGCATTTT.

This clone was detected once. This rearrangement joins TRBV2 to TRBJ1-2, with D unclear. V shed 7 bases and J shed 8 bases, with 17 bases lying between them. Germline lookup yields CDR1 SNHLY and CDR2 FYNNEI. This CDR3 spans 13 amino acids. Here the CDR3 reads CASNAGPLRGYTF. The CDR3, as DNA: TGTGCCAGCAATGCAGGCCCCCTTCGGGGCTACACCTTC. Full variable domain (outside the CDR3, taken from reference TRBV2 and TRBJ1-2): EPEVTQTPSHQVTQMGQEVILRCVPISNHLYFYWYRQILGQKVEFLVSFYNNEISEKSEIFDDQFSVERPDGSNFTLKIRSTKLEDSAMYFCASNAGPLRGYTFGSGTRLTVV.

This clone has just a few counts. The chain employs TRBV4-1 and TRBJ1-5; TRBD1 might be the D (6 bases). The CDR3 is 15 residues long. The germline V gene has CDR1 MGHRA and CDR2 YSYEKL. Trimming stripped 4 bases from V and 0 bases from J, with 10 bases between. The CDR3 DNA reads as TGCGCCAGCAGCCCGACAGGTTATAGCAATCAGCCCCAGCATTTT. Protein product: CASSPTGYSNQPQHF.

This clone was recorded only once. The gene calls are TRBV19 and TRBJ1-1; 10 bases are a match to TRBD1. The junction had 1 base not matched to a gene; V was cut back by 5 bases and J by 4 bases. Looked up from germline, CDR1 is LNHDA and CDR2 is SQIVND (reference sequence). CDR3 length: 13 amino acids. This CDR3 reads CASSDRGRTEAFF. In DNA, the CDR3 is TGTGCCAGTAGTGACAGGGGGCGCACTGAAGCTTTCTTT.

V usage is TRBV7-2 and J usage is TRBJ2-7, with TRBD2 matching over 8 bases. Germline lookup yields CDR1 SGHTA and CDR2 FQGNSA. The V gene end was trimmed by 0 bases and the J gene end by 6 bases; junction bases not matched to a gene: 13. There are 17 residues in the CDR3. This chain's CDR3 is CASSLAAGGPGGGEQYF. In DNA, the CDR3 is TGTGCCAGCAGCTTAGCGGCGGGAGGCCCGGGTGGGGGCGAGCAGTACTTC. The full variable domain, completed using reference TRBV7-2 and TRBJ2-7, is GAGVSQSPSNKVTEKGKDVELRCDPISGHTALYWYRQSLGQGLEFLIYFQGNSAPDKSGLPSDRFSAERTGGSVSTLTIQRTQQEDSAVYLCASSLAAGGPGGGEQYFGPGTRLTVT.

The V call is TRBV7-9, the J call TRBJ2-3, with unresolved D. The CDR3 loop spans 13 amino acids. Germline CDR1 and CDR2: SEHNR and FQNEAQ (reference sequence). The V gene lost 1 base and the J gene lost 3 bases, with 5 bases spanning the gap. The CDR3 nucleotides are TGTGCCAGCAGCTTAGGCGGTACAGATACGCAGTATTTT. This gives the protein CASSLGGTDTQYF.